This is a list of T cell receptor beta chains from one sample in a study of T-cell memory formation after mild COVID-19. TCRdb redid the calling of the 5' RACE reads with MiXCR, one entry per CDR3 protein. The sample consists of around 410,000 distinct CDR3 sequences, under 25% of them appearing once. Sequenced input: PBMCs or a T cell subset sorted from them (not recorded which). These receptors were taken from an adult woman who had mild COVID-19 (a few samples of this study predate the infection). Cell type and time point are not known. CDR3s include the opening cysteine and the closing phenylalanine or tryptophan. The order of the fields is J gene, D gene, V gene, clone size, CDR3 DNA, CDR3 protein. A D gene is named only where the DNA matches it firmly. Clone sizes are given selectively: once, few, many, or a class where the clone is expanded.

TRBJ2-3 | . | TRBV14 | . | TGTGCCAGCAGTCCCGTAAGAGGGGCCCCCGATACGCAGTATTTT | CASSPVRGAPDTQYF
TRBJ2-1 | . | TRBV6-2/TRBV6-3 | . | TGTGCCAGCAGTTCCCCCGCGGCAGGGCGATCCAATGAGCAGTTCTTC | CASSSPAAGRSNEQFF
TRBJ2-1 | . | TRBV7-9 | . | TGTGCCAGCAGCTACCCACAAGGAGCGCGGGGCAATGAGCAGTTCTTC | CASSYPQGARGNEQFF
TRBJ2-7 | . | TRBV25-1 | many | TGTGCCAGCAGTGCGACCTACGAGCAGTACTTC | CASSATYEQYF
TRBJ2-1 | TRBD2 | TRBV20-1 | . | TGCTCCTTGAGGACGTCGTTTAGCGGGAGCTCCTACAATGAGCAGTTCTTC | CSLRTSFSGSSYNEQFF
TRBJ1-3 | . | TRBV3-1 | few | TGTGCCAGCAGCCCGATATCGGGGACTGGAAACACCATATATTTT | CASSPISGTGNTIYF
TRBJ2-4 | TRBD2 | TRBV6-2/TRBV6-3 | few | TGTGCCAGCAGTTACTCAAGCGGGAGCGGCCTAGGAAACATTCAGTACTTC | CASSYSSGSGLGNIQYF
TRBJ2-6 | . | TRBV27 | . | TGTGCCAGCAGTTTACATATTGGCGGCCTCTCTGGGGCCAACGTCCTGACTTTC | CASSLHIGGLSGANVLTF
TRBJ1-2 | . | TRBV20-1 | . | TGCAGTGGCGACCTACGGGGCAACTATGGCTACACCTTC | CSGDLRGNYGYTF
TRBJ1-2 | TRBD1 | TRBV7-3 | few | TGTGCCAGCAGCCCCCGGGACAGGGGGCGCGAAAGGGGTGGCTACACCTTC | CASSPRDRGRERGGYTF
TRBJ2-7 | . | TRBV12-3/TRBV12-4 | . | TGTGCCAGCAGTTTCGGCGGGGTCGCCTACGAGCAGTACTTC | CASSFGGVAYEQYF
TRBJ2-2 | . | TRBV5-1 | few | TGCGCCAGCAGCCTGGAGGTGACCGGGGAGCTGTTTTTT | CASSLEVTGELFF
TRBJ2-1 | TRBD2 | TRBV12-3/TRBV12-4 | few | TGTGCCAGCAGAAGCGGGGGTTCCTACAATGAGCAGTTCTTC | CASRSGGSYNEQFF
TRBJ1-6 | . | TRBV15 | . | TGTGCCACCAGCAGAGATAGGAATAATTCACCCCTCCACTTT | CATSRDRNNSPLHF
TRBJ2-1 | TRBD2 | TRBV29-1 | . | TGCAGCGTCATCCCGTCGGGCGGGAGGGGACCATCTACAAATGAGCAGTTCTTC | CSVIPSGGRGPSTNEQFF
TRBJ1-2 | . | TRBV5-1 | few | TGCGCCAGCAGCATAGGGGGGGTCGATGGCTACACCTTC | CASSIGGVDGYTF
TRBJ2-7 | . | TRBV20-1 | . | TGCAGTGCTAGTTCCAGGGCGACCACCTACGAGCAGTACTTC | CSASSRATTYEQYF
TRBJ1-2 | . | TRBV20-1 | many | TGCAGTGCTAGTCCCCAGGACGGCCTCTATGGCTACACCTTC | CSASPQDGLYGYTF
TRBJ1-6 | . | TRBV4-3 | . | TGCGCCAGCAGCCAAGATATTCGGAGGGATGGAGTCTATAATTCACCCCTCCACTTT | CASSQDIRRDGVYNSPLHF
TRBJ2-7 | . | TRBV29-1 | . | TGCAGCGTTATCGACAGGAACTACGAGCAGTACTTC | CSVIDRNYEQYF
TRBJ1-6 | TRBD1 | TRBV25-1 | . | TGTGCCAGCGGCCGGGACAGGAAAAATTCACCCCTCCACTTT | CASGRDRKNSPLHF